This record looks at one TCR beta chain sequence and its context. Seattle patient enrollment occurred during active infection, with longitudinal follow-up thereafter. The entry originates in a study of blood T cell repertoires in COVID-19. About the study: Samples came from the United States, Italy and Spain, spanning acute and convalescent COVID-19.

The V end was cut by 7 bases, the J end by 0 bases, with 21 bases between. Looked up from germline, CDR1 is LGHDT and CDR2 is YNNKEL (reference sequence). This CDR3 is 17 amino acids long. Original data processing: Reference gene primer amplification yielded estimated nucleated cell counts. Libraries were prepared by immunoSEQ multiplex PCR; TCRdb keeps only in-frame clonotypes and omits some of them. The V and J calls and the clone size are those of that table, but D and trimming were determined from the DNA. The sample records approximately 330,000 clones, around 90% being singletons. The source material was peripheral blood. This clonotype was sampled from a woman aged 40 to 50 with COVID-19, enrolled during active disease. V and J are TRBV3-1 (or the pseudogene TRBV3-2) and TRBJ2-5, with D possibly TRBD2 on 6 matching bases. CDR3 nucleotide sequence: TGTGCCAGCAAACCCCGGCGTGGGGGGACCGACCAAGAGACCCAGTACTTC. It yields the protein CASKPRRGGTDQETQYF.